Shown below are 15 T cell receptor beta chains from a single sample sequenced in a study of tumour-infiltrating T cells in Burkitt lymphoma. Data came from immunoSEQ multiplex PCR; TCRdb stores just in-frame clones and leaves some out. The table has approximately 150 clones, around 80% seen once. The sample taken for sequencing was tumor tissue. Receptor source: a human donor with Burkitt lymphoma.

This sequence joins TRBV4-3 and TRBJ1-2; a weak D match, TRBD1 (6 bases). Looked up from germline, CDR1 is LGHNA and CDR2 is YSLEER. There are 18 residues in the CDR3. The V end was cut by 0 bases, the J end by 5 bases, with 22 bases between. The CDR3 nucleotides are TGCGCCAGCAGCCAAGAATTAGGATTGGCCCCAGGGGTTTATGGCTACACCTTC. Translating gives CASSQELGLAPGVYGYTF.

V is TRBV10-3 and J is TRBJ1-2, with D uncertain. V was trimmed by 0 bases and J by 5 bases, leaving 13 bases between them. This CDR3 has 15 amino acids. Germline V gene data show CDR1 as ENHRY and CDR2 as SYGVKD. The CDR3 here is CAISESRQHSYGYTF. The CDR3 nucleotides are TGTGCCATCAGTGAGTCGCGGCAGCATTCGTATGGCTACACCTTC.

The genes are TRBV4-1 and TRBJ2-6, with D perhaps TRBD2 (6 bases). This CDR3 contains 18 residues. CDR1 and CDR2 (germline): MGHRA, YSYEKL. The ends were cut back, 5 bases at V and 5 bases at J, with 22 bases in the middle. CDR3 DNA sequence: TGCGCCAGCAGCGGAGGGGACGAACCACAAAGTCGGGCCAACGTCCTGACTTTC. It codes for CASSGGDEPQSRANVLTF.

The gene calls are TRBV6-5 and TRBJ1-3; the D is unclear. V was clipped by 5 bases and J by 6 bases, with 17 bases between them. This CDR3 spans 15 amino acids. Germline V gene sequence: CDR1 MNHEY, CDR2 SVGAGI. CDR3 in DNA: TGTGCCAGCAGTCCTTTAATCCTTCCGAAAAACACCATATATTTT. Residues: CASSPLILPKNTIYF.

V gene TRBV7-8 combines with J gene TRBJ1-2; TRBD1 matches at 12 bases. This CDR3 is 17 amino acids long. The J segment lost 4 bases and the V segment lost 1 base, leaving 7 bases of the junction unmatched. The germline V gene encodes CDR1 SGHVS and CDR2 FQNEAQ. The CDR3 loop reads CASSLVWGQGAGYGYTF. CDR3 coding DNA: TGTGCCAGCAGCTTAGTGTGGGGACAGGGGGCAGGCTATGGCTACACCTTC. Full variable domain (rest looked up from reference TRBV7-8 and TRBJ1-2): GAGVSQSPRYKVAKRGQDVALRCDPISGHVSLFWYQQALGQGPEFLTYFQNEAQLDKSGLPSDRFFAERPEGSVSTLKIQRTQQEDSAVYLCASSLVWGQGAGYGYTFGSGTRLTVV.

This clone was found a few times. V usage is TRBV9 and J usage is TRBJ2-2; D gene unclear. The V end lost 4 bases, the J end lost 4 bases, and 14 bases lay between the germline ends. The CDR3 has 15 residues. Looked up from germline, CDR1 is SGDLS and CDR2 is YYNGEE. CDR3: CASSNPPPGTGELFF. As DNA, the CDR3 is TGTGCCAGCAGCAATCCTCCGCCGGGCACCGGGGAGCTGTTTTTT. The full variable domain, completed using reference TRBV9 and TRBJ2-2, is DSGVTQTPKHLITATGQRVTLRCSPRSGDLSVYWYQQSLDQGLQFLIQYYNGEERAKGNILERFSAQQFPDLHSELNLSSLELGDSALYFCASSNPPPGTGELFFGEGSRLTVL.

In this sample, this clone turned up once. The genes are TRBV19 and TRBJ2-7; tentative D call: TRBD2 (6 bases). V lost 3 bases and J 0 bases, leaving 9 bases between the germline ends. This CDR3 has 14 amino acids. Germline CDR1 and CDR2: LNHDA and SQIVND (reference sequence). This CDR3 reads CASSINSGSYEQYF. Written as DNA, the CDR3 is TGTGCCAGTAGTATTAATAGCGGCTCCTACGAGCAGTACTTC.

The chain employs TRBV5-6 and TRBJ1-4, with 7 bases fitting TRBD1. Germline V gene sequence: CDR1 SGHDT, CDR2 YYEEEE. The CDR3 totals 17 residues. With 0 bases clipped from V and 1 base from J, the junction kept 6 bases outside the gene matches. The CDR3 DNA reads TGTGCCAGCAGCTTGGGCGCAGGGGGGAGAACTAATGAAAAACTGTTTTTT. Protein sequence: CASSLGAGGRTNEKLFF.

This clone has a handful of counts. The chain joins TRBV29-1 to TRBJ1-5; 8 bases match TRBD1. The length of the CDR3 is 12 residues. Per the germline V gene, CDR1 is SQVTM and CDR2 is ANQGSEA. V gave up 4 bases and J gave up 4 bases; unmatched junction bases: 0. The CDR3: CSVGQGNQPQHF. The CDR3 coding sequence is TGCAGCGTTGGACAGGGGAATCAGCCCCAGCATTTT. The variable domain in full, with the rest retrieved from reference TRBV29-1 and TRBJ1-5, is SAVISQKPSRDICQRGTSLTIQCQVDSQVTMMFWYRQQPGQSLTLIATANQGSEATYESGFVIDKFPISRPNLTFSTLTVSNMSPEDSSIYLCSVGQGNQPQHFGDGTRLSIL.

This clone showed up just a few times. The chain combines TRBV6-6 with TRBJ1-2; 7 bases match TRBD1. The CDR3 totals 14 residues. Germline CDR1 MNHNY, CDR2 SVGAGI (reference sequence). The junction had 7 bases not matched to a gene; V was cut back by 5 bases and J by 4 bases. CDR3 sequence reads: CASSRTGESYGYTF. CDR3 bases: TGTGCCAGCAGTAGAACAGGGGAAAGCTATGGCTACACCTTC.

The chain uses TRBV9 and TRBJ2-1; D ambiguous. This CDR3 region has 15 residues. V gave up 0 bases and J gave up 0 bases, with 7 bases separating them. Looked up from germline, CDR1 is SGDLS and CDR2 is YYNGEE. The CDR3 nucleotides read TGTGCCAGCAGCGTAGGGACGGTCTCCTACAATGAGCAGTTCTTC. Protein product: CASSVGTVSYNEQFF.

The chain's CDR3 is CASTPSGGLTEAFF. The CDR3 region has the DNA TGTGCCAGCACCCCGAGTGGGGGTCTCACTGAAGCTTTCTTT. The rearrangement uses TRBV28 and TRBJ1-1, with D tentatively TRBD1 (5 bases). This CDR3 has 14 residues. In germline, CDR1 is MDHEN, CDR2 SYDVKM. Trimming removed 7 bases from V and 4 bases from J, with 16 bases in between.

This chain joins TRBV5-4 and TRBJ2-7; unclear D gene. Per germline, CDR1 SGHNT and CDR2 YYREEE (reference sequence). This CDR3 has 12 residues. The V end was cut by 2 bases, the J end by 6 bases, with 9 bases between. CDR3 sequence: CASSFQSAEQYF. CDR3 sequence (DNA): TGTGCCAGCAGCTTTCAATCCGCCGAGCAGTACTTC.

This clone was seen only once. V gene TRBV18 combines with J gene TRBJ1-2, with 8 bases matching TRBD1. V shed 3 bases and J 3 bases; nucleotides not matched to a gene: 9. The germline gives CDR1 KGHSH, CDR2 LQKENI. The CDR3 spans 16 residues. The CDR3 sequence is CASSPSQDRVDYGYTF. The CDR3, as DNA: TGTGCCAGCTCACCTTCCCAGGACAGGGTTGACTATGGCTACACCTTC.

The chain recombines TRBV4-3 with TRBJ1-5; 8 nucleotides align to TRBD1. Looked up from germline, CDR1 is LGHNA and CDR2 is YSLEER. V shed 0 bases, J shed 3 bases, and the junction held 10 bases outside the gene matches. The CDR3 has 18 residues. The DNA for the CDR3 is TGCGCCAGCAGCCAAGATATAGGGGACAGGAGGCTCAATCAGCCCCAGCATTTT. Translating gives CASSQDIGDRRLNQPQHF.